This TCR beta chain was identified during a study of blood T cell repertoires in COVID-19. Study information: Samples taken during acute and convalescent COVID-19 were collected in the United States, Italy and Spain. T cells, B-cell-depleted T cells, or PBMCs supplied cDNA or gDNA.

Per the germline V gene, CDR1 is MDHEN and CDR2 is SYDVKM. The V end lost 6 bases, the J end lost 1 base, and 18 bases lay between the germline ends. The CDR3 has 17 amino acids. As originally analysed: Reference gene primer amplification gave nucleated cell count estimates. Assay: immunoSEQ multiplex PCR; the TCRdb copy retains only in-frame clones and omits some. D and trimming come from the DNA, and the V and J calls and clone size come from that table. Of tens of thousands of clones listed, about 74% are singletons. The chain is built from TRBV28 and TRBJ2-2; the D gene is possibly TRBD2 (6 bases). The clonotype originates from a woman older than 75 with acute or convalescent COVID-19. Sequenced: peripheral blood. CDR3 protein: CASSRTGLERNTGELFF. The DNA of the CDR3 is TGTGCCAGCAGCCGAACGGGACTGGAAAGGAACACCGGGGAGCTGTTTTTT.